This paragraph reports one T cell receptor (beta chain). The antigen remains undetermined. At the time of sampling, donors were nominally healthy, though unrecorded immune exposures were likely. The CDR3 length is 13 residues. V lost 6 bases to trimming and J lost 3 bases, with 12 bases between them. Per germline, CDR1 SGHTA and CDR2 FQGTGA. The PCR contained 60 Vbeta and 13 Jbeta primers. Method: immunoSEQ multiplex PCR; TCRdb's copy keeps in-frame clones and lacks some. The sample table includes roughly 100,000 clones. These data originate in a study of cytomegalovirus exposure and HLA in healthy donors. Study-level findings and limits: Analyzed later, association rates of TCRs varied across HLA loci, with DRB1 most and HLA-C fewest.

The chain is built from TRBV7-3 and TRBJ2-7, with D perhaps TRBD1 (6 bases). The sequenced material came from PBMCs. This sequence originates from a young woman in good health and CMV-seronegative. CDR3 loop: CASRPGVRYEQYF. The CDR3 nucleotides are TGTGCCAGCAGACCAGGGGTCCGCTACGAGCAGTACTTC.